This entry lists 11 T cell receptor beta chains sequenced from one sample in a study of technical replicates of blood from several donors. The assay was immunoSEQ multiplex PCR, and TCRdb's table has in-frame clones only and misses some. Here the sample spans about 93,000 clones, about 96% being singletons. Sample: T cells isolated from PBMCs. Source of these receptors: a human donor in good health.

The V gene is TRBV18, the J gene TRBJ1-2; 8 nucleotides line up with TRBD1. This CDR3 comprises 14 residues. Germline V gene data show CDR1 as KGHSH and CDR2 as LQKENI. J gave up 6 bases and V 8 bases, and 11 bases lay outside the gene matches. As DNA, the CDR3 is TGTGCCAGCGCGACGGAGAACAGGGGGGATGGCTACACCTTC. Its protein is CASATENRGDGYTF.

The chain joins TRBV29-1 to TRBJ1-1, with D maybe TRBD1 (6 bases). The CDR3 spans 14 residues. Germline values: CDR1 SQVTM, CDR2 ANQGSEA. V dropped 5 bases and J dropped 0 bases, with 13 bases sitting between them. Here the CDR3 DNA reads TGCAGCGTTAATTCGGGACACATGAACACTGAAGCTTTCTTT. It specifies CSVNSGHMNTEAFF.

The CDR3 sequence is CASSFSAGTGQYSNQPQHF. The CDR3 DNA reads TGTGCCAGCAGTTTTTCCGCAGGGACAGGACAATATAGCAATCAGCCCCAGCATTTT. This chain connects TRBV28 to TRBJ1-5, with 8 bases matching TRBD1. Germline-derived CDR1 and CDR2 are MDHEN and SYDVKM. J lost 0 bases, V lost 3 bases, and 13 bases had no gene match. The CDR3 loop spans 19 amino acids.

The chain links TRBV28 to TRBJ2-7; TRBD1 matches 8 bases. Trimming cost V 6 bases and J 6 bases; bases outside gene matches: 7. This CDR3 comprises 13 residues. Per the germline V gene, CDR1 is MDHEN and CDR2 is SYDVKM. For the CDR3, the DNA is TGTGCCAGCAGCCGGGACAGGACTCTCGAGCAGTACTTC. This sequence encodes CASSRDRTLEQYF. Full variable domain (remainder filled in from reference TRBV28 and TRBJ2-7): DVKVTQSSRYLVKRTGEKVFLECVQDMDHENMFWYRQDPGLGLRLIYFSYDVKMKEKGDIPEGYSVSREKKERFSLILESASTNQTSMYLCASSRDRTLEQYFGPGTRLTVT.

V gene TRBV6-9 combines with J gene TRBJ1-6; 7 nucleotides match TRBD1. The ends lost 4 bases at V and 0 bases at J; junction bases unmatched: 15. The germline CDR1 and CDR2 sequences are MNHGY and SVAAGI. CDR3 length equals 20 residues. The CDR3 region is CASSSLGQFLPSSYNSPLHF. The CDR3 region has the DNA TGTGCCAGCAGTTCCTTGGGACAGTTTCTACCCAGCTCCTATAATTCACCCCTCCACTTT.

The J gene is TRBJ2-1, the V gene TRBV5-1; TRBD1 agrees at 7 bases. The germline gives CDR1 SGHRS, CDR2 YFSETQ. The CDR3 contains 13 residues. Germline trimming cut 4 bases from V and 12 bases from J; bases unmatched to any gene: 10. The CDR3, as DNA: TGCGCCAGCAGCGGGAACACAGGGGTAGGGCAGTTCTTC. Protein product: CASSGNTGVGQFF.

The CDR3 DNA sequence: TGTGCCAGCAGCTTCCGGGAGGAACGCGAGCAGTACTTC. Amino acids: CASSFREEREQYF. J is TRBJ2-7 and V is TRBV7-9, with TRBD2 identical over 7 bases. Germline CDR1 SEHNR, CDR2 FQNEAQ (reference sequence). V lost 3 bases to trimming and J lost 6 bases; unmatched junction nucleotides: 5. The CDR3 totals 13 residues.

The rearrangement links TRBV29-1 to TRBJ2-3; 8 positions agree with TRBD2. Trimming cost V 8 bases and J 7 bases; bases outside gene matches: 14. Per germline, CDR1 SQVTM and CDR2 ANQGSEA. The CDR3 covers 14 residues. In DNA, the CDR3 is TGCAGCACGAGGCCCCCGGGAGGGCCACATACGCAGTATTTT. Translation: CSTRPPGGPHTQYF.

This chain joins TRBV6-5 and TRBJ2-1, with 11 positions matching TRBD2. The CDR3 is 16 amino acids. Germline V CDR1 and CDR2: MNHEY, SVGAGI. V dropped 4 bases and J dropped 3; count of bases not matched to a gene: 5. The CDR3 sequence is CASSSALAGDYNEQFF. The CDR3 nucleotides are TGTGCCAGCAGTTCCGCACTAGCGGGGGACTACAATGAGCAGTTCTTC.

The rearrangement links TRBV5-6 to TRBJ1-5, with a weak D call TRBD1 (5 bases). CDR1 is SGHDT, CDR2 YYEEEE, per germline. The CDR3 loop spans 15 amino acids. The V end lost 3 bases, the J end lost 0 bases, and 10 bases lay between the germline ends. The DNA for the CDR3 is TGTGCCAGCAGCTGGGGGGGGAATAGCAATCAGCCCCAGCATTTT. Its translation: CASSWGGNSNQPQHF.

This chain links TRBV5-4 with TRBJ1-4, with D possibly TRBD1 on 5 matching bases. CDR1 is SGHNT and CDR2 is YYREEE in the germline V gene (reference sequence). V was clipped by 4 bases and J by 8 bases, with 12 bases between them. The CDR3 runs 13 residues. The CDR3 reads CASSPGGVEKLFF. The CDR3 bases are TGTGCCAGCAGCCCGGGGGGTGTCGAAAAACTGTTTTTT. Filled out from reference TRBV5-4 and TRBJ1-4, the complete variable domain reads ETGVTQSPTHLIKTRGQQVTLRCSSQSGHNTVSWYQQALGQGPQFIFQYYREEENGRGNFPPRFSGLQFPNYSSELNVNALELDDSALYLCASSPGGVEKLFFGSGTQLSVL.